The rows below give T cell receptor beta chains drawn from one sample of a study of control samples from healthy donors and cancer patients. TCRdb's table, derived via immunoSEQ multiplex PCR, lists solely in-frame clones and lacks some. In the table there are approximately 110,000 clones, approximately 90% of which are singletons. The sequenced sample was blood. The receptors were sampled from a woman in her late teens or twenties in good health. CDR3s include the opening cysteine and the closing phenylalanine or tryptophan.

J: TRBJ2-7; V: TRBV19; CDR3: CASSPPGQGIYEQYF
J: TRBJ2-7; V: TRBV28; CDR3: CASSLFGQGGYEQYF
J: TRBJ2-3; V: TRBV5-8; CDR3: CASRSGPTDTQYF
J: TRBJ1-2; V: TRBV24-1; CDR3: CATSSGAPGDGYTF
J: TRBJ1-2; V: TRBV9; CDR3: CASSPRQGSAYGYTF
J: TRBJ2-5; V: TRBV7-9; CDR3: CASSLGPGQETQYF
J: TRBJ1-5; V: TRBV23-1; CDR3: CASSQSIPLWSKSNQPQHF
J: TRBJ2-7; V: TRBV3-1/TRBV3-2; CDR3: CASSGLAGGYEQYF
J: TRBJ1-5; V: TRBV19; CDR3: CASSIDSLNQPQHF
J: TRBJ1-5; V: TRBV24-1; CDR3: CATSDGDRGSNQPQHF
J: TRBJ2-2; V: TRBV7-9; CDR3: CASSLARTSGEVGELFF
J: TRBJ2-7; V: TRBV29-1; CDR3: CSALTGGAREQYF
J: TRBJ1-4; V: TRBV3-1/TRBV3-2; CDR3: CASSQDTGKLFF
J: TRBJ1-6; V: TRBV7-9; CDR3: CASSSGLAYSGRSNSPLHF
J: TRBJ2-7; V: TRBV28; CDR3: CASSSSVREQYF
J: TRBJ1-1; V: TRBV6-6; CDR3: CASSYRGDTEAFF
J: TRBJ2-7; V: TRBV29-1; CDR3: CSVSGGLGRGAYEQYF
J: TRBJ2-1; V: TRBV9; CDR3: CASSVGSSGNEQFF
J: TRBJ2-3; V: TRBV7-9; CDR3: CASSLGLAGGLTDTQYF
J: TRBJ2-2; V: TRBV7-3; CDR3: CASSFKGGGELFF
J: TRBJ2-1; V: TRBV24-1; CDR3: CATSDFYGTGNNEQFF
J: TRBJ2-5; V: TRBV7-9; CDR3: CASSLLSETQYF
J: TRBJ1-1; V: TRBV12-3/TRBV12-4; CDR3: CASSFSGLGAFF
J: TRBJ2-3; V: TRBV6-6; CDR3: CASSRAPVAGELTDTQYF
J: TRBJ2-1; V: TRBV28; CDR3: CASSSLSGGYNNEQFF
J: TRBJ2-5; V: TRBV20-1; CDR3: CSARGIETQYF
J: TRBJ2-7; V: TRBV10-3; CDR3: CAISEGGYEQYF
J: TRBJ2-7; V: TRBV29-1; CDR3: CSVASGRQYF
J: TRBJ2-1; V: TRBV7-3; CDR3: CASSLSGNEQFF
J: TRBJ2-7; V: TRBV3-1/TRBV3-2; CDR3: CASSHYRDRETYEQYF
J: TRBJ1-1; V: TRBV4-2; CDR3: CASSQGPREAFF
J: TRBJ2-1; V: TRBV13; CDR3: CASSRDSRSYNEQFF
J: TRBJ1-3; V: TRBV10-3; CDR3: CAISPQGAGGNTIYF
J: TRBJ2-5; V: TRBV9; CDR3: CASSVGQGAASETQYF
J: TRBJ2-1; V: TRBV5-1; CDR3: CASSLRAGDDEQFF